The TCR beta chain under discussion was sequenced for a study of T cell repertoires in cytomegalovirus infection. MiXCR, run by TCRdb on the reads, gives a single entry per CDR3 protein. The table has approximately 910,000 distinct CDR3 sequences, around 30% seen once; the top ten hold over 13%. Germline V CDR1 and CDR2: DFQATT, SNEGSKA (reference sequence). The trim removed 1 base at V and 4 bases at J, leaving 7 bases unmatched. This CDR3 has 16 residues. This clonotype was observed many times. The antigen is unknown. Findings and caveats of the study: HLA-C-restricted CMV-specific TCR beta clonotypes prevailed in the ex vivo response.

This TCR came from a human donor in good health (CMV status not recorded). Some clones in this sample may be carry-over from other donors' samples. Sequenced material: cultured CD8+ T cells from PBMCs, taken from culture after CMV antigen stimulation. The chain carries TRBV20-1 and TRBJ2-1; TRBD1 matches 10 bases. CDR3 DNA: TGCAGTGCTAGAGCCCCCGGGACAGGGGTATACAATGAGCAGTTCTTC. This gives the protein CSARAPGTGVYNEQFF.